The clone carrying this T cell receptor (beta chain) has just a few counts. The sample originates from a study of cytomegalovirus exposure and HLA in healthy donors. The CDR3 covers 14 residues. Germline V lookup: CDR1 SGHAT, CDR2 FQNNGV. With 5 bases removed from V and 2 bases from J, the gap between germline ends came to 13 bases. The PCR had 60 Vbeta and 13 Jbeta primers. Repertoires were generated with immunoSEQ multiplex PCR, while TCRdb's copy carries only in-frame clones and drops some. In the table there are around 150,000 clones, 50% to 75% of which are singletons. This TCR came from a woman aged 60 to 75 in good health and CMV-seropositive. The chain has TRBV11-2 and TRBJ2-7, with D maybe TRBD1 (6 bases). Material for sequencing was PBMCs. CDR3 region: CASSLEDSPYEQYF. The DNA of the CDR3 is TGTGCCAGCAGCCTGGAGGACAGCCCCTACGAGCAGTACTTC.